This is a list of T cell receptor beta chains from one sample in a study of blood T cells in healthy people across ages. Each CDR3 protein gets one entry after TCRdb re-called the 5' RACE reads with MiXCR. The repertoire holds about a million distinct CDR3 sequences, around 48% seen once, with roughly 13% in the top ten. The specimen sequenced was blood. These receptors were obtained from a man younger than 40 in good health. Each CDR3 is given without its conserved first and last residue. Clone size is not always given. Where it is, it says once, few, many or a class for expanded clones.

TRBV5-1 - ASSSGPQGIETQY
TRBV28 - ASSLLLTGSSYEQY
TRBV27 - ASGEQGLSYEQY
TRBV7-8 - ASSSTLRLTSGGNTNEQF
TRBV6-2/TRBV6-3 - ASSPTPTDMNTEAF
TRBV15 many ATNPGGPGDEQF
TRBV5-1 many ASSLEAEQF
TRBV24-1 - ATSDFRETQY
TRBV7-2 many ASSTYSESEKLF
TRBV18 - ASSPITGAPRNKQF
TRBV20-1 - SARVGSGGSYEQY
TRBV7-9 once ASSFAGGYGYT
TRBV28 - ASSTPGSHGYT
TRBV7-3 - ASSSQPQETQY
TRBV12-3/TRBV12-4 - ASSPEQVDNQPRH
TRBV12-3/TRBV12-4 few ASSLRGYSYEQY
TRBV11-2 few ASSTTSGGRNIQY
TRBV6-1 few ASSPYDTEETQY
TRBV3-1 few ASSPDVKGTEAF
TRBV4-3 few ASTLGAGAYNEQF
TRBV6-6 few ASIPRLPGNTEAF
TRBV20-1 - SARLVYGYT
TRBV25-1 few ASSPRGQGGIYEQY
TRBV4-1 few ASSQDAEAF
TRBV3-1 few ASSLRAPSGGATDTQY
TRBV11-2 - ASTTNRVYT
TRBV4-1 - ASSQETGVKKDTQY
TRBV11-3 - ASTPTTTYEQY
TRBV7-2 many ASSRGGSETQY
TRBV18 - ASSPAPDAQETQY
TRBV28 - ASSGWDRVSYEQY
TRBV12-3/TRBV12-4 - ASSPRGQRPNEQY
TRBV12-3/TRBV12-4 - ASSLRGMQPQH
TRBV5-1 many ASSSGDYEQY
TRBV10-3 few AISDRDRGVSPLH
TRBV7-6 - ASSLGLAGNIQY